The next 30 T cell receptor beta chains were all read from a single sample in a study of radiotherapy plus CTLA-4 blockade in lung cancer. Here immunoSEQ multiplex PCR was the method, and the copy in TCRdb shows in-frame clones only, minus some. The sample holds about 73,000 clones, around 86% seen once. The source was peripheral blood, collected from a patient treated with radiotherapy plus ipilimumab. The receptors were gathered from a human donor with non-small cell lung cancer that progressed on radiotherapy plus ipilimumab.

This clone occurred once. CDR3 nucleotides: TGTGCCAGCAGCGAAGGGGATATTTGGGAGCAGTACGTC. It is translated as CASSEGDIWEQYV. This chain connects TRBV7-9 to TRBJ2-7; weak D call: TRBD1 (5 bases). The CDR3 runs 13 residues. V was trimmed by 5 bases and J by 7 bases, leaving 15 bases between them. Germline V CDR1 and CDR2: SEHNR, FQNEAQ (reference sequence).

The rearrangement joins TRBV2 to TRBJ2-3; D remains unclear. This CDR3 is built from 14 residues. The germline V gene encodes CDR1 SNHLY and CDR2 FYNNEI. Deletions cut 7 bases from V and 0 bases from J, with 11 bases between. DNA of the CDR3: TGTGCCAGCAATTACAGTCCTAGCACAGATACGCAGTATTTT. It is translated as CASNYSPSTDTQYF. The whole variable domain, filled in from reference TRBV2 and TRBJ2-3, reads EPEVTQTPSHQVTQMGQEVILRCVPISNHLYFYWYRQILGQKVEFLVSFYNNEISEKSEIFDDQFSVERPDGSNFTLKIRSTKLEDSAMYFCASNYSPSTDTQYFGPGTRLTVL.

This chain links TRBV4-1 with TRBJ2-7; no firm D call. The germline V gene has CDR1 MGHRA and CDR2 YSYEKL. The CDR3 consists of 14 residues. Trimming pared 0 bases from V and 4 bases from J, leaving 10 bases between. The CDR3 here is CASSQDARDYEQYF. DNA for the CDR3: TGCGCCAGCAGCCAAGATGCGAGAGATTACGAGCAGTACTTC.

J is TRBJ2-1 and V is TRBV14; D may be TRBD2 (5 bases). V was trimmed by 4 bases and J by 6 bases, leaving 16 bases between them. Per germline, CDR1 SGHDN and CDR2 FVKESK. There are 15 residues in the CDR3. The CDR3 region is CASSPPGIQANEQFF. The CDR3 DNA sequence: TGTGCCAGCAGCCCCCCCGGGATCCAGGCCAATGAGCAGTTCTTC.

The rearrangement joins TRBV6-1 to TRBJ1-3; 9 bases map to TRBD1. Unmatched junction bases numbered 9, after V lost 0 bases and J lost 9 bases. This CDR3 is built from 16 residues. Germline values: CDR1 MNHNS, CDR2 SASEGT. The CDR3 here is CASSEATDRGLSTIYF. The CDR3 DNA reads TGTGCCAGCAGTGAAGCTACGGACAGGGGTCTTAGCACCATATATTTT.

The rearrangement joins TRBV5-6 to TRBJ1-2; unclear D gene. V was pared by 4 bases and J by 6 bases, with 7 bases between. The CDR3 spans 11 residues. Germline CDR1 reads SGHDT; CDR2 reads YYEEEE. As DNA, the CDR3 is TGTGCCAGCAGCAGTACTGATGGCTACACCTTC. Its translation is CASSSTDGYTF.

V is TRBV9 and J is TRBJ2-1; tentative D call: TRBD2 (6 bases). The V end lost 2 bases, the J end lost 5 bases, and 11 bases lay between the germline ends. CDR1 is SGDLS and CDR2 is YYNGEE in the germline V gene. CDR3 length: 14 residues. The DNA of the CDR3 is TGTGCCAGCAGCGTCCAACCGGGGGACAATGAGCAGTTCTTC. The encoded protein is CASSVQPGDNEQFF.

This chain uses TRBV2 with TRBJ2-3, with 7 bases lining up with TRBD2. CDR1 and CDR2 from the germline V gene are SNHLY and FYNNEI. The CDR3 runs to 18 residues. J lost 1 base, V lost 10 bases, and 20 bases had no gene match. This chain's CDR3 is CATTVRASGHRGTDTQYF. The DNA for the CDR3 is TGTGCCACAACAGTCCGGGCTAGCGGTCACCGTGGCACAGATACGCAGTATTTT.

The rearrangement joins TRBV7-9 to TRBJ1-5; TRBD1 aligns across 7 bases. Germline loops: CDR1 SEHNR, CDR2 FQNEAQ (reference sequence). V lost 4 bases to trimming and J lost 4 bases; unmatched junction nucleotides: 16. The CDR3 consists of 18 residues. Here the CDR3 reads CASSSEGFRGRGNQPQHF. The CDR3 bases are TGTGCCAGCAGCTCCGAAGGTTTTAGGGGGCGAGGAAATCAGCCCCAGCATTTT.

The CDR3 reads CASSQEGYEGNTEAFF. CDR3 nucleotides: TGCGCCAGCAGCCAAGAAGGCTACGAAGGGAACACTGAAGCTTTCTTT. The chain joins TRBV4-1 to TRBJ1-1, with D unresolved. Germline CDR1 and CDR2: MGHRA and YSYEKL. This CDR3 contains 16 residues. Trimming left V 0 bases short and J 1 base short, with 12 bases between.

The rearrangement joins TRBV7-9 to TRBJ2-3; tentative D call: TRBD2 (5 bases). Germline V lookup: CDR1 SEHNR, CDR2 FQNEAQ (reference sequence). The V and J ends lost 4 bases and 11 bases respectively, with 19 bases between them. This CDR3 comprises 14 residues. The CDR3 region has the DNA TGTGCCAGCAGCTCACAACCGACTAATCCTAGGCAGTATTTT. Its protein is CASSSQPTNPRQYF.

The chain joins TRBV7-2 to TRBJ2-3; 9 bases are a match to TRBD1. Per the germline V gene, CDR1 is SGHTA and CDR2 is FQGNSA. Trimming cost V 3 bases and J 3 bases; bases outside gene matches: 1. The CDR3 is made up of 14 amino acids. CDR3 residues: CASSFGQGTDTQYF. The CDR3 DNA follows: TGTGCCAGCAGCTTTGGACAGGGGACAGATACGCAGTATTTT.

This chain connects TRBV19 to TRBJ1-3; 7 bases agree with TRBD1. Germline trimming cut 3 bases from V and 4 bases from J; bases unmatched to any gene: 9. The CDR3 consists of 16 residues. The germline CDR1 and CDR2 sequences are LNHDA and SQIVND (reference sequence). The CDR3 coding sequence is TGTGCCAGTAGTATTTTCTCTTGGACAGGAGGAAACACCATATATTTT. This sequence encodes CASSIFSWTGGNTIYF.

The V call is TRBV6-1, the J call TRBJ1-5, with 10 bases fitting TRBD1. Losses at the gene ends were 4 bases for V and 11 bases for J; bases not matched to a gene: 11. CDR3 length: 15 residues. Germline V gene sequence: CDR1 MNHNS, CDR2 SASEGT. The CDR3 DNA sequence: TGTGCCAGCAGTGGCTCGGGACAGGGGTCGTGGGCCCAGCATTTT. This codes for CASSGSGQGSWAQHF.

The rearrangement links TRBV7-9 to TRBJ2-1; no definite D call. V lost 1 base and J lost 0, with 10 bases in between. CDR3 length: 16 amino acids. CDR1 and CDR2 (germline): SEHNR, FQNEAQ (reference sequence). The CDR3 sequence is CASSLVGGSSYNEQFF. The CDR3 region has the DNA TGTGCCAGCAGCTTAGTAGGCGGAAGCTCCTACAATGAGCAGTTCTTC. Using reference TRBV7-9 and TRBJ2-1 for the parts outside the CDR3, the full variable domain is DTGVSQNPRHKITKRGQNVTFRCDPISEHNRLYWYRQTLGQGPEFLTYFQNEAQLEKSRLLSDRFSAERPKGSFSTLEIQRTEQGDSAMYLCASSLVGGSSYNEQFFGPGTRLTVL.

This chain joins TRBV6-5 and TRBJ1-2; TRBD1 agrees at 7 bases. The CDR3 runs to 16 residues. The germline V gene encodes CDR1 MNHEY and CDR2 SVGAGI. The V gene end was trimmed by 3 bases and the J gene end by 6 bases; junction bases not matched to a gene: 13. CDR3 amino acids: CASSYKPGQARDGYTF. CDR3 coding DNA: TGTGCCAGCAGTTATAAACCTGGACAGGCGAGGGATGGCTACACCTTC.

This chain joins TRBV4-2 and TRBJ2-1; 13 bases agree with TRBD2. The CDR3 sequence is 17 residues long. With 2 bases clipped from V and 5 bases from J, the junction kept 6 bases outside the gene matches. Germline CDR1 reads LGHNA; CDR2 reads YNFKEQ. The CDR3 reads CASSQRALAGGDNEQFF. In nucleotides, the CDR3 is TGTGCCAGCAGCCAAAGGGCACTAGCGGGAGGGGACAATGAGCAGTTCTTC.

This chain joins TRBV5-1 and TRBJ2-1; 7 bases fit TRBD1. Germline V gene data show CDR1 as SGHRS and CDR2 as YFSETQ. CDR3 size: 15 residues. The V segment lost 0 bases and the J segment 5 bases; nucleotides outside the gene matches: 5. The CDR3 DNA sequence: TGCGCCAGCAGCTTGGAGGGACAGCGCGACAATGAGCAGTTCTTC. Its translation is CASSLEGQRDNEQFF. The full variable domain, with the rest looked up from reference TRBV5-1 and TRBJ2-1, is KAGVTQTPRYLIKTRGQQVTLSCSPISGHRSVSWYQQTPGQGLQFLFEYFSETQRNKGNFPGRFSGRQFSNSRSEMNVSTLELGDSALYLCASSLEGQRDNEQFFGPGTRLTVL.

Details on this clone: Other DNA sequences within the sample encode an identical CDR3. The rearrangement joins TRBV9 to TRBJ1-2; 8 bases are shared with TRBD1. Per germline, CDR1 SGDLS and CDR2 YYNGEE. The CDR3 has 14 amino acids. J lost 3 bases, V lost 3 bases, and 4 bases had no gene match. The CDR3 sequence: CASSDGTGDYGYTF. The CDR3, as DNA: TGTGCCAGCAGCGACGGGACAGGAGACTATGGCTACACCTTC.

The rearrangement uses TRBV30 and TRBJ1-2, with 7 positions matching TRBD1. The CDR3 contains 13 residues. Germline assignment: CDR1 GTSNPN and CDR2 SVGIG (reference sequence). V lost 3 bases to trimming and J lost 10 bases; unmatched junction nucleotides: 11. The CDR3, as DNA: TGTGCCTGGAGCTATAGACAGGGAGGATCCTACACCTTC. Encoded protein: CAWSYRQGGSYTF.

V gene TRBV6-5 combines with J gene TRBJ2-3, with 8 bases that match TRBD1. CDR1 is MNHEY and CDR2 is SVGAGI in the germline V gene. This CDR3 contains 14 residues. Losses at the gene ends were 4 bases for V and 1 base for J; bases not matched to a gene: 1. CDR3 region: CASSLGQGTDTQYF. The CDR3 region has the DNA TGTGCCAGCAGTTTGGGACAGGGCACAGATACGCAGTATTTT.

The rearrangement links TRBV15 to TRBJ2-3; D ambiguous. CDR3 length: 14 residues. V gave up 4 bases and J gave up 4 bases, with 12 bases separating them. Germline V gives CDR1 LNHNV, CDR2 YYDKDF (reference sequence). CDR3 protein: CATSIGIVADTQYF. The CDR3 region has the DNA TGTGCCACCAGCATCGGTATAGTTGCAGATACGCAGTATTTT.

V and J are TRBV28 and TRBJ2-1; D is perhaps TRBD2 (5 bases). V was pared by 3 bases and J by 0 bases, with 9 bases between. CDR1 and CDR2 from the germline V gene are MDHEN and SYDVKM. The CDR3 covers 15 residues. CDR3 DNA: TGTGCCAGCAGTTTGGGGAGAACCTCCTACAATGAGCAGTTCTTC. Translated, it gives CASSLGRTSYNEQFF.

CDR3 bases: TGTGCCAGCAGACGCACTAGCGGGGCCTACAATGAGCAGTTCTTC. It yields the protein CASRRTSGAYNEQFF. J is TRBJ2-1 and V is TRBV2, with 10 bases lining up with TRBD2. Per germline, CDR1 SNHLY and CDR2 FYNNEI. V shed 6 bases, J shed 2 bases, and the junction held 4 bases outside the gene matches. This CDR3 contains 15 residues.

The V call is TRBV7-8, the J call TRBJ2-1; weak D call: TRBD1 (5 bases). The CDR3 covers 15 residues. Germline V gene sequence: CDR1 SGHVS, CDR2 FQNEAQ. The V end was cut by 1 base, the J end by 7 bases, with 14 bases between. The CDR3 nucleotides read TGTGCCAGCAGCTTAGAAGGGGTCAGGACAAATGAGCAGTTCTTC. Its protein product is CASSLEGVRTNEQFF.

The chain is built from TRBV7-3 and TRBJ2-7; tentatively, D is TRBD1 (6 bases). The CDR3 is 14 amino acids. Trimming took 4 bases from V and 6 from J, leaving 16 bases between them. Germline values: CDR1 SGHTA, CDR2 FQGTGA. CDR3 in amino acids: CASSSRQGISEQYF. The CDR3, as DNA: TGTGCCAGCAGCTCCCGGCAGGGGATAAGCGAGCAGTACTTC.

The chain uses TRBV7-2 and TRBJ2-7, with D perhaps matching TRBD1 or TRBD2 (7 bases each). The CDR3 is 16 residues long. Germline V lookup: CDR1 SGHTA, CDR2 FQGNSA. Deletions cut 5 bases from V and 2 bases from J, with 19 bases between. The CDR3: CASSPPGRGPPYEQYF. The CDR3 nucleotides are TGTGCCAGCAGCCCTCCTGGGAGGGGGCCCCCCTACGAGCAGTACTTC.

The gene calls are TRBV5-1 and TRBJ1-1; D is perhaps TRBD1 (5 bases). V lost 4 bases to trimming and J lost 4 bases, with 17 bases between them. Germline V gene data show CDR1 as SGHRS and CDR2 as YFSETQ. CDR3 size: 15 residues. Here the CDR3 DNA reads TGCGCCAGCAGCCCCCAGGCGGGGGGGACCACTGAAGCTTTCTTT. Translated, it gives CASSPQAGGTTEAFF.

This clone has more than one count but fewer than ten. This chain joins TRBV5-4 and TRBJ2-5; D is unresolved. This CDR3 has 13 residues. V lost 4 bases, J lost 5 bases, and 12 bases lay in between. Germline V gene data show CDR1 as SGHNT and CDR2 as YYREEE (reference sequence). Here the CDR3 reads CASSHPTRETQYF. CDR3 coding DNA: TGTGCCAGCAGCCACCCAACGAGGGAGACCCAGTACTTC.

The table lists this clone with a count of one. This chain links TRBV5-6 with TRBJ1-2, with a weak D call TRBD1 (6 bases). CDR1 and CDR2 (germline): SGHDT, YYEEEE. This CDR3 has 14 residues. V was trimmed by 4 bases and J by 4 bases, leaving 14 bases between them. In DNA, the CDR3 is TGTGCCAGCAGCCTCATCGGACAGACCTATGGCTACACCTTC. Its translation is CASSLIGQTYGYTF.